The 28 T cell receptor beta chains below all came from one sample that was sequenced in a study of human T cells and chemical hapten exposure. Via MiXCR, TCRdb re-called the RACE reads, giving one row per CDR3 protein. The repertoire holds 75,000 to 100,000 distinct CDR3 sequences, with 9.5% to 15% as singletons. Described time point: patch test 1, 2 weeks after DPC sensitization. As for treatment: therapeutic diphenylcyclopropenone sensitization with weekly scalp DPC. The input for sequencing was whole blood, taken in connection with sensitization to the hapten diphenylcyclopropenone (DPC). These TCRs come from a woman aged 35 to 49 with alopecia areata. Some clones in this sample may be carry-over from other donors' samples.

V and J are TRBV28 and TRBJ2-3; 7 nucleotides match TRBD1. With V trimmed by 5 bases and J by 4 bases, 15 bases remained unmatched. CDR1 and CDR2 from the germline V gene are MDHEN and SYDVKM. The CDR3 extends over 17 amino acids. CDR3: CASSPPRGTVVADTQYF. CDR3 bases: TGTGCCAGCAGTCCCCCTCGTGGGACAGTGGTCGCAGATACGCAGTATTTT.

This clonotype was recorded a few times. V and J are TRBV5-5 and TRBJ2-1, with D possibly matching TRBD2 (7 bases). The V gene lost 5 bases and the J gene lost 5 bases, with 17 bases spanning the gap. The CDR3 length is 15 residues. Germline CDR1 is SGHKS and CDR2 is YYEKEE (reference sequence). CDR3: CASSPRTRGNNEQFF. DNA of the CDR3: TGTGCCAGCAGTCCCCGGACTAGGGGGAACAATGAGCAGTTCTTC. Together with reference TRBV5-5 and TRBJ2-1, the CDR3 gives the full variable domain: DAGVTQSPTHLIKTRGQQVTLRCSPISGHKSVSWYQQVLGQGPQFIFQYYEKEERGRGNFPDRFSARQFPNYSSELNVNALLLGDSALYLCASSPRTRGNNEQFFGPGTRLTVL.

The sample holds a few counts of this clonotype. V is TRBV7-2 and J is TRBJ2-6; D may be TRBD1 (5 bases). The CDR3 is 19 residues long. The V gene's germline CDR1 is SGHTA and CDR2 FQGNSA. V lost 6 bases and J 3 bases, leaving 24 bases between the germline ends. CDR3 nucleotides: TGTGCCAGCAGTCTCCGCCCCGCAGGGATGGTGGATGGGGCCAACGTCCTGACTTTC. Amino acids: CASSLRPAGMVDGANVLTF.

This clonotype was detected many times. The V and J genes are TRBV29-1 and TRBJ2-4; D is uncertain. This CDR3 comprises 14 residues. Per the germline V gene, CDR1 is SQVTM and CDR2 is ANQGSEA. V was clipped by 6 bases and J by 0 bases, with 12 bases between them. The CDR3 loop reads CSVVSAGAKNIQYF. CDR3 in DNA: TGCAGCGTCGTGTCGGCCGGAGCCAAAAACATTCAGTACTTC.

The V gene is TRBV7-2, the J gene TRBJ2-3; D ambiguous. Germline V gene lookup returns CDR1 SGHTA and CDR2 FQGNSA. The CDR3 runs 14 residues. Trimming shortened V by 4 bases and J by 0 bases, and 8 bases separated the two germline ends. The CDR3 DNA reads TGTGCCAGCAGCTACTACCAGAGCACAGATACGCAGTATTTT. Amino acids: CASSYYQSTDTQYF.

This clonotype was seen many times. The chain uses TRBV28 and TRBJ2-5, with 9 bases fitting TRBD2. The CDR3 is made up of 15 amino acids. Germline-derived CDR1 and CDR2 are MDHEN and SYDVKM. The V gene end was trimmed by 6 bases and the J gene end by 4 bases; junction bases not matched to a gene: 9. The CDR3 DNA follows: TGTGCCAGCAGCCTACTGACTAGCGGCAGAGAGACCCAGTACTTC. Translating gives CASSLLTSGRETQYF.

This clonotype came up a few times. This sequence joins TRBV5-4 and TRBJ2-5; unclear D gene. The CDR3 extends over 14 amino acids. Trimming removed 0 bases from V and 7 bases from J, with 13 bases in between. Germline values: CDR1 SGHNT, CDR2 YYREEE (reference sequence). Here the CDR3 DNA reads TGTGCCAGCAGCTTGGCGGACGGCGGTGGGACCCAGTACTTC. The encoded protein is CASSLADGGGTQYF.

The rearrangement joins TRBV5-4 to TRBJ1-1; a weak D match, TRBD1 (6 bases). The CDR3 is made up of 15 amino acids. Germline CDR1 SGHNT, CDR2 YYREEE (reference sequence). Trimming removed 1 base at V and 5 bases at J, with 15 bases between. The CDR3 nucleotides are TGTGCCAGCAGCTTGAACCAGGGCAGGGGAACTGAAGCTTTCTTT. The encoded protein is CASSLNQGRGTEAFF.

This clonotype showed up many times. The rearrangement links TRBV7-6 to TRBJ1-2; TRBD1 is a possible D gene (6 bases). Germline CDR1 is SGHVS and CDR2 is FNYEAQ. The CDR3 is 14 residues long. V dropped 1 base and J dropped 4 bases, with 10 bases sitting between them. CDR3 bases: TGTGCCAGCAGCTTAGATGAGGGGGGCTATGGCTACACCTTC. This encodes CASSLDEGGYGYTF.

In its sample, this clonotype was seen many times. V is TRBV20-1 and J is TRBJ2-5, with 7 bases lining up with TRBD1. This CDR3 is built from 13 residues. Germline loops: CDR1 DFQATT, CDR2 SNEGSKA (reference sequence). Trimming removed 6 bases from V and 5 bases from J; junction bases left unmatched: 9. CDR3 sequence (DNA): TGCAGTGCCCGACGACAGGGTTTCGAGACCCAGTACTTC. This codes for CSARRQGFETQYF.

This clonotype was counted many times. This chain connects TRBV13 to TRBJ2-6; no clear D gene. The CDR3 runs 14 residues. The ends were cut back, 3 bases at V and 0 bases at J, with 3 bases in the middle. Germline loops: CDR1 PRHDT, CDR2 FYEKMQ (reference sequence). CDR3 sequence: CASSFLSGANVLTF. CDR3 nucleotides: TGTGCCAGCAGCTTTCTCTCTGGGGCCAACGTCCTGACTTTC.

V and J are TRBV12-3 or TRBV12-4 and TRBJ2-1, with 7 bases matching TRBD2. The J segment lost 9 bases and the V segment lost 3 bases, leaving 5 bases of the junction unmatched. The CDR3 is 13 residues long. For the CDR3, the DNA is TGTGCCAGCAGTTTTAGGCGGGAGCCTGAGCAGTTCTTC. Translating it yields CASSFRREPEQFF.

This clonotype was found a few times. This sequence joins TRBV12-2 and TRBJ2-7. TRBV12-2 is a known pseudogene. There are 12 residues in the CDR3. Here the CDR3 reads CASRCGRYEQYF. The CDR3 DNA is TGTGCAAGTCGCTGCGGACGGTACGAGCAGTACTTC.

This clonotype was detected ten times or more. The gene calls are TRBV7-9 and TRBJ2-1, with TRBD2 matching 7 bases. This CDR3 is built from 14 residues. From germline, CDR1 is SEHNR and CDR2 FQNEAQ (reference sequence). V shed 1 base, J shed 5 bases, and the junction held 2 bases outside the gene matches. CDR3 nucleotide sequence: TGTGCCAGCAGCTTAGGGGACTACAACAATGAGCAGTTCTTC. Its protein is CASSLGDYNNEQFF.

This clonotype was picked up a small number of times. The chain carries TRBV9 and TRBJ1-4; unclear D gene. Germline V gene sequence: CDR1 SGDLS, CDR2 YYNGEE. This CDR3 comprises 14 residues. The V gene lost 1 base and the J gene lost 5 bases, with 9 bases spanning the gap. In DNA, the CDR3 is TGTGCCAGCAGCGTACGGGCAGAGAATGAAAAACTGTTTTTT. Amino acid sequence: CASSVRAENEKLFF.

This clonotype has ten or more counts. This chain joins TRBV21-1 and TRBJ1-6; TRBD1 is taken as the D call from the table, unchecked against the DNA. TRBV21-1 has pseudogene status. The CDR3 has 14 residues. CDR3 amino acids: CASPQRGSNSPLHF. The CDR3, as DNA: TGTGCCAGCCCCCAACGGGGGTCGAACTCACCCCTCCACTTT.

The chain carries TRBV7-9 and TRBJ2-5, with TRBD2 identical over 12 bases. The V segment lost 5 bases and the J segment 5 bases; nucleotides outside the gene matches: 3. The CDR3 contains 14 residues. Germline CDR1 SEHNR, CDR2 FQNEAQ (reference sequence). The DNA for the CDR3 is TGTGCCAGCAGCCCGGGACTAGCGGGTGAGACCCAGTACTTC. Its translation: CASSPGLAGETQYF.

This clonotype has a count of ten or more. The rearrangement links TRBV6-2 or TRBV6-3 to TRBJ2-6; no definite D call. The CDR3 length is 13 residues. The ends were cut back, 0 bases at V and 3 bases at J, with 0 bases in the middle. CDR1 is MNHEY and CDR2 is SVGEGT in the germline V gene. CDR3: CASSYSGANVLTF. The CDR3 DNA reads TGTGCCAGCAGTTACTCTGGGGCCAACGTCCTGACTTTC.

This clonotype has a count of ten or more. In DNA form, the CDR3 reads TGTGCCAGCAGCCCAGCGGGGGGAAGCTCCTACGAGCAGTACTTC. It codes for CASSPAGGSSYEQYF. The chain recombines TRBV6-1 with TRBJ2-7; TRBD2 aligns across 9 bases. Germline-derived CDR1 and CDR2 are MNHNS and SASEGT. The trim removed 6 bases at V and 0 bases at J, leaving 6 bases unmatched. This CDR3 is built from 15 residues.

Ten or more counts support this clonotype. The gene calls are TRBV5-4 and TRBJ2-1; TRBD2 agrees at 8 bases. Trimming at V came to 0 bases and at J to 3 bases, leaving 5 bases not matched to a gene. The germline gives CDR1 SGHNT, CDR2 YYREEE (reference sequence). This CDR3 comprises 16 residues. The CDR3 bases are TGTGCCAGCAGCTTGGGAGGGAGCGGGAGCTACAATGAGCAGTTCTTC. It is translated as CASSLGGSGSYNEQFF.

This clonotype was counted only a few times. The V and J genes are TRBV7-2 and TRBJ2-5, with D perhaps TRBD1 (5 bases). The CDR3 runs 14 residues. Trimming left V 5 bases short and J 7 bases short, with 17 bases between. In germline, CDR1 is SGHTA, CDR2 FQGNSA. The CDR3 DNA reads as TGTGCCAGCAGCACATACTGGCCGCAGGGGACCCAGTACTTC. Its protein product is CASSTYWPQGTQYF.

The chain is built from TRBV9 and TRBJ2-3, with D hard to call. The V end lost 1 base, the J end lost 1 base, and 4 bases lay between the germline ends. This CDR3 is 13 amino acids long. CDR1 is SGDLS and CDR2 is YYNGEE in the germline V gene. In DNA, the CDR3 is TGTGCCAGCAGCGTACCGGGCACAGATACGCAGTATTTT. Its translation is CASSVPGTDTQYF.

This sequence joins TRBV29-1 and TRBJ2-3, with TRBD1 as a possible D gene (5 bases). Trimming took 5 bases from V and 0 from J, leaving 9 bases between them. Germline assignment: CDR1 SQVTM and CDR2 ANQGSEA. The CDR3 has 13 residues. The CDR3 region has the DNA TGCAGCGTTTTCAGGGCTAGCACAGATACGCAGTATTTT. This codes for CSVFRASTDTQYF.

The chain couples TRBV6-2 or TRBV6-3 to TRBJ2-7; the match to TRBD2 covers 7 bases. The CDR3 sequence is 15 residues long. V shed 4 bases and J 5 bases; nucleotides not matched to a gene: 11. Germline V gene sequence: CDR1 MNHEY, CDR2 SVGEGT. The CDR3 loop reads CASSSGAAGPNEQYF. The CDR3, as DNA: TGTGCCAGCAGTTCCGGGGCAGCGGGACCGAACGAGCAGTACTTC.

This chain joins TRBV7-2 and TRBJ1-4; D is unresolved. Germline assignment: CDR1 SGHTA and CDR2 FQGNSA. Trimming removed 6 bases at V and 12 bases at J, with 11 bases between. The CDR3 loop spans 11 amino acids. The chain's CDR3 is CASRSEGELFF. CDR3 nucleotide sequence: TGTGCCAGCAGATCGGAAGGAGAACTGTTTTTT.

There are a few counts of this clonotype. The chain recombines TRBV29-1 with TRBJ2-3; the match to TRBD1 covers 8 bases. Germline loops: CDR1 SQVTM, CDR2 ANQGSEA. The V gene end was trimmed by 4 bases and the J gene end by 5 bases; junction bases not matched to a gene: 11. The length of the CDR3 is 15 residues. As DNA, the CDR3 is TGCAGCGTTGCCTTGACAGGGGTCGGGGTAGATACGCAGTATTTT. Protein sequence: CSVALTGVGVDTQYF.

In this sample, this clonotype turned up a few times. This chain connects TRBV6-2 or TRBV6-3 to TRBJ2-7; 12 bases map to TRBD2. The junction had 4 bases not matched to a gene; V was cut back by 6 bases and J by 4 bases. Looked up from germline, CDR1 is MNHEY and CDR2 is SVGEGT. The length of the CDR3 is 14 residues. The CDR3 DNA sequence: TGTGCCAGCAGCTTGACTAGCGGGAGTTACGAGCAGTACTTC. Residues: CASSLTSGSYEQYF.

The rearrangement joins TRBV5-4 to TRBJ2-2; D perhaps matches TRBD2 (6 bases). The CDR3 is made up of 15 amino acids. Germline-derived CDR1 and CDR2 are SGHNT and YYREEE (reference sequence). With 4 bases removed from V and 0 bases from J, the gap between germline ends came to 10 bases. The CDR3 loop reads CASSMGLPNTGELFF. The CDR3 bases are TGTGCCAGCAGCATGGGACTTCCGAACACCGGGGAGCTGTTTTTT.